The present entry profiles one TCR beta chain with its context. This entry belongs to a study of blood T cell repertoires in COVID-19. Authors' analysis steps: For nucleated cells, counts were estimated from reference gene primer amplification. Some clones are missing from TCRdb's copy, which holds only in-frame ones; the method was immunoSEQ multiplex PCR. The V and J calls and clone size come from that table; D and trimming were worked out from the DNA. This sample carries 330,000 or so clones, about 90% of them seen once, and the ten largest clones take about 2.1%. The sequenced sample consisted of PBMCs or T cells enriched from blood (not recorded which). The sequence derives from a man aged 35-49 years in a cohort exposed to, infected with or recovered from COVID-19 (not recorded which).

In DNA, the CDR3 is TGTGCCAGTAGAAGGACTAGACAGGGGGCAAACACTGAAGCTTTCTTT. It is translated as CASRRTRQGANTEAFF. The chain links TRBV19 to TRBJ1-1, with 10 bases lining up with TRBD1. CDR1 is LNHDA, CDR2 SQIVND, per germline (reference sequence). J was trimmed by 2 bases and V by 6 bases; bases with no gene match: 9. This CDR3 spans 16 amino acids.